These 8 T cell receptor beta chains came from one sample sequenced in a study of cytomegalovirus exposure and HLA in healthy donors (dated by TCRdb to 2015 to 2018). Receptor amplification or capture employed the immunoSEQ multiplex PCR assay. A mixture of 60 forward primers for TCR Vbeta segments and 13 reverse primers for TCR Jbeta segments was used in the multiplex PCR. The table comes from immuneACCESS by way of TCRdb, which keeps in-frame sequences with V and J called. Part of the clones is missing from these tables; in studies checked, under half for an unresolved V gene and the rest for unknown reasons. Across this sample there are 110,000 to 150,000 clones, with about three quarters seen only once. 1.5% to 2% of the sample is taken by the ten largest. The sample taken for sequencing was PBMCs. Source of these receptors: a woman aged 25 to 39 in good health and CMV-seronegative.

J is TRBJ2-1 and V is TRBV27; 8 bases fit TRBD1. CDR1 MNHEY and CDR2 SMNVEV come from the germline V gene (reference sequence). Unmatched junction bases numbered 5, after V lost 4 bases and J lost 3 bases. The CDR3 sequence is 15 residues long. In nucleotides, the CDR3 is TGTGCCAGCAGTTCTACAGGGGGTTTCTACAATGAGCAGTTCTTC. Protein product: CASSSTGGFYNEQFF.

This chain connects TRBV7-2 to TRBJ2-6, with 7 positions matching TRBD2. Per the germline V gene, CDR1 is SGHTA and CDR2 is FQGNSA. CDR3 length equals 15 residues. Trimming cost V 2 bases and J 4 bases; bases outside gene matches: 2. The CDR3 nucleotides read TGTGCCAGCAGCTTACTGGGAGGGGGGGCCAACGTCCTGACTTTC. Amino acid sequence: CASSLLGGGANVLTF.

Only one count was recorded for this clone. The V call is TRBV11-2, the J call TRBJ2-7; 8 positions agree with TRBD1. The CDR3 has 15 residues. CDR1 and CDR2 from the germline V gene are SGHAT and FQNNGV. V trimming: 0 bases; J trimming: 1 base; junction bases outside the gene matches: 2. The chain's CDR3 is CASSLEQGGSYEQYF. The CDR3 nucleotides are TGTGCCAGCAGCTTAGAACAGGGGGGTTCCTACGAGCAGTACTTC.

The genes are TRBV15 and TRBJ1-4, with TRBD1 matching 7 bases. The CDR3 is 16 residues long. J gave up 3 bases and V 3 bases, and 7 bases lay outside the gene matches. Germline V lookup: CDR1 LNHNV, CDR2 YYDKDF (reference sequence). CDR3 coding DNA: TGTGCCACCAGCAGGACAGGGCGAGGGGCTAATGAAAAACTGTTTTTT. It is translated as CATSRTGRGANEKLFF.

CDR3 DNA: TGTGCCAGCAGCACGACAGCTAACTATGGCTACACCTTC. Amino acids: CASSTTANYGYTF. The gene calls are TRBV13 and TRBJ1-2, with D tentatively TRBD1 (5 bases). Trimming shortened V by 5 bases and J by 0 bases, and 7 bases separated the two germline ends. The CDR3 has 13 residues. Germline loops: CDR1 PRHDT, CDR2 FYEKMQ (reference sequence).

The V and J genes are TRBV10-3 and TRBJ1-2, with TRBD1 matching 8 bases. Germline V gene lookup returns CDR1 ENHRY and CDR2 SYGVKD. This CDR3 has 17 residues. The J segment lost 6 bases and the V segment lost 2 bases, leaving 14 bases of the junction unmatched. The CDR3 is CAISEPPTRTGRHGYTF. As DNA, the CDR3 is TGTGCCATCAGTGAGCCCCCCACCCGGACAGGGAGGCATGGCTACACCTTC.

The genes are TRBV5-4 and TRBJ1-1; 11 bases agree with TRBD1. The germline CDR1 and CDR2 sequences are SGHNT and YYREEE (reference sequence). CDR3 size: 16 residues. Trimming at V came to 2 bases and at J to 1 base, leaving 4 bases not matched to a gene. CDR3 residues: CASSFGQGARNTEAFF. The DNA of the CDR3 is TGTGCCAGCAGCTTCGGACAGGGGGCCCGGAACACTGAAGCTTTCTTT.

This clone was seen only a few times. The V call is TRBV5-1, the J call TRBJ2-3, with D tentatively TRBD1 (5 bases). This CDR3 is 14 amino acids long. Trimming removed 3 bases at V and 6 bases at J, with 14 bases between. Germline loops: CDR1 SGHRS, CDR2 YFSETQ. DNA of the CDR3: TGCGCCAGCAGCTGGGGCCTGAGTGAGGATACGCAGTATTTT. It yields the protein CASSWGLSEDTQYF.